This entry is about one TCR beta chain. Its specificity is unknown. The PCR contained 60 Vbeta and 13 Jbeta primers. This table comes from immunoSEQ multiplex PCR, and its TCRdb copy is limited to in-frame clones, with some not included. The repertoire consists of 90,000 to 110,000 clones, with 76% occurring once and the leading ten covering 7% to 10%. The record originates from a study of cytomegalovirus exposure and HLA in healthy donors. The germline V gene encodes CDR1 SEHNR and CDR2 FQNEAQ (reference sequence). The CDR3 runs 14 residues. Unmatched junction bases numbered 5, after V lost 4 bases and J lost 3 bases. General study findings and limits: The productive fraction for most TCR beta V segments was about 87% or about 30% in an earlier analysis. Reportedly, fewer N-insertions than the roughly 700-donor mean appeared in an Asian-associated ancestry cluster in a later analysis. Indistinguishable V segments, including TRBV6-2 and TRBV6-3, were excluded. A later analysis reported that several of the most significant clusters appeared to be linked to common viral pathogens, among them Epstein-Barr virus.

The receptor comes from a middle-aged man in good health and CMV-seropositive. Sequencing was performed on PBMCs. The chain couples TRBV7-9 to TRBJ2-7; 8 bases are shared with TRBD1. The CDR3 loop is CASSWGTGVYEQYF. CDR3 nucleotide sequence: TGTGCCAGCAGCTGGGGGACAGGCGTCTACGAGCAGTACTTC.